The 24 T cell receptor beta chains given below trace back to one sample, sequenced in a study of blood T cell repertoires in COVID-19. Assay used: immunoSEQ multiplex PCR; TCRdb lists only in-frame clones, some missing. The data contain 98,000 or so clones, more than 85% of them singletons. Sequenced material: peripheral blood. The receptors come from a human donor in a cohort sampled during active COVID-19.

This chain links TRBV5-4 with TRBJ2-1; 7 bases fit TRBD2. Unmatched junction bases numbered 7, after V lost 1 base and J lost 3 bases. This CDR3 comprises 16 residues. Germline lookup yields CDR1 SGHNT and CDR2 YYREEE (reference sequence). Here the CDR3 DNA reads TGTGCCAGCAGCTTGCTGGCCCTAGCGGACTACAATGAGCAGTTCTTC. It is translated as CASSLLALADYNEQFF.

The J gene is TRBJ1-1, the V gene TRBV28, with a possible D match to TRBD1 (6 bases). The V and J ends lost 5 bases and 0 bases respectively, with 13 bases between them. Looked up from germline, CDR1 is MDHEN and CDR2 is SYDVKM. The CDR3 runs to 15 residues. CDR3 bases: TGTGCCAGCAGTCCCGCAGAGGGGGTGAACACTGAAGCTTTCTTT. Its translation is CASSPAEGVNTEAFF.

The V gene is TRBV2, the J gene TRBJ2-3, with 10 bases identical to TRBD1. The germline V gene encodes CDR1 SNHLY and CDR2 FYNNEI. The CDR3 is 15 amino acids. J gave up 3 bases and V 7 bases, and 7 bases lay outside the gene matches. This CDR3 is CASTSGTGVTDTQYF. CDR3 DNA sequence: TGTGCCAGCACCTCCGGGACAGGGGTTACAGATACGCAGTATTTT. Complete variable domain (other parts from reference TRBV2 and TRBJ2-3): EPEVTQTPSHQVTQMGQEVILRCVPISNHLYFYWYRQILGQKVEFLVSFYNNEISEKSEIFDDQFSVERPDGSNFTLKIRSTKLEDSAMYFCASTSGTGVTDTQYFGPGTRLTVL.

This clone was seen repeatedly, ten times or more. Other DNA sequences in the sample encode the same CDR3. The chain has TRBV3-1 (or the pseudogene TRBV3-2) and TRBJ1-2, with D possibly TRBD1 on 6 matching bases. This CDR3 is 13 amino acids long. Trimming cost V 1 base and J 3 bases, with 6 bases left between them. Per germline, CDR1 LGHDT and CDR2 YNNKEL (reference sequence). The CDR3 sequence: CASSQGTDYGYTF. The CDR3, as DNA: TGTGCCAGCAGCCAAGGGACAGACTATGGCTACACCTTC.

In its sample, this clone was seen once. The chain couples TRBV6-6 to TRBJ2-7; 8 bases agree with TRBD2. V trimming: 7 bases; J trimming: 4 bases; junction bases outside the gene matches: 9. The V gene's germline CDR1 is MNHNY and CDR2 SVGAGI (reference sequence). The CDR3 runs 14 residues. CDR3 sequence: CASTNSGDGYEQYF. CDR3 nucleotides: TGTGCCAGCACCAATAGCGGGGACGGGTACGAGCAGTACTTC.

The chain has TRBV6-5 and TRBJ2-1, with a tentative D call TRBD1 (7 bases). The CDR3 length is 14 residues. Germline CDR1 and CDR2: MNHEY and SVGAGI. V was cut by 2 bases and J by 8 bases, with 13 bases left in between. The CDR3 spells CASSYVEGADEQFF. CDR3 sequence (DNA): TGTGCCAGCAGTTACGTGGAGGGGGCCGATGAGCAGTTCTTC.

V usage is TRBV18 and J usage is TRBJ1-5; D remains unclear. The CDR3 totals 14 residues. Germline V lookup: CDR1 KGHSH, CDR2 LQKENI. Deletions cut 4 bases from V and 4 bases from J, with 11 bases between. The CDR3, as DNA: TGTGCCAGCTCACTATGGGGAGCGAATCAGCCCCAGCATTTT. It codes for CASSLWGANQPQHF. Combining the CDR3 with reference TRBV18 and TRBJ1-5 gives the whole variable domain NAGVMQNPRHLVRRRGQEARLRCSPMKGHSHVYWYRQLPEEGLKFMVYLQKENIIDESGMPKERFSAEFPKEGPSILRIQQVVRGDSAAYFCASSLWGANQPQHFGDGTRLSIL.

The gene calls are TRBV3-1 (or the pseudogene TRBV3-2) and TRBJ2-5, with 10 bases fitting TRBD2. The CDR3 has 15 residues. Germline CDR1 and CDR2: LGHDT and YNNKEL (reference sequence). The junction had 4 bases not matched to a gene; V was cut back by 3 bases and J by 3 bases. The CDR3 DNA reads TGTGCCAGCAGCCACCCCGGGACTAGCGAAGAGACCCAGTACTTC. Its protein is CASSHPGTSEETQYF.

The gene calls are TRBV2 and TRBJ2-1, with 9 bases fitting TRBD2. Trimming cost V 8 bases and J 3 bases; bases outside gene matches: 8. The CDR3 covers 15 residues. Germline V gene lookup returns CDR1 SNHLY and CDR2 FYNNEI. The CDR3 nucleotides read TGTGCCAGCCTAGGGCGGGAGGGCGTCTACAATGAGCAGTTCTTC. This translates into CASLGREGVYNEQFF.

The chain links TRBV12-3 or TRBV12-4 to TRBJ1-2; D remains ambiguous. V was pared by 7 bases and J by 0 bases, with 9 bases between. The CDR3 covers 13 residues. CDR3: CASTPVANYGYTF. DNA for the CDR3: TGTGCCAGCACCCCAGTCGCTAACTATGGCTACACCTTC.

This clone appeared a single time. The chain uses TRBV10-1 and TRBJ1-1, with D possibly matching TRBD1 (6 bases). The CDR3 contains 13 residues. Germline V gene sequence: CDR1 WNHNN, CDR2 SYGVQD (reference sequence). Trimming stripped 0 bases from V and 7 bases from J, with 9 bases between. The CDR3 spells CASSESPDSEAFF. The CDR3 coding sequence is TGCGCCAGCAGTGAGTCCCCGGACAGTGAAGCTTTCTTT.

The rearrangement joins TRBV7-8 to TRBJ2-5, with D possibly being TRBD1 (5 bases). Germline V gene data show CDR1 as SGHVS and CDR2 as FQNEAQ. The CDR3 covers 14 residues. Trimming cost V 5 bases and J 2 bases, with 12 bases left between them. The CDR3 DNA reads TGTGCCAGCAGCCTTCGACAGATACAAGAGACCCAGTACTTC. This sequence encodes CASSLRQIQETQYF.

This rearrangement joins TRBV25-1 to TRBJ1-6; no firm D call. V was cut by 4 bases and J by 7 bases, with 14 bases left in between. CDR3 length: 15 amino acids. Germline V lookup: CDR1 MGHDK, CDR2 SYGVNS. CDR3 sequence: CASSASGAGNSPLHF. The CDR3 nucleotides read TGTGCCAGCAGTGCGTCCGGAGCGGGGAATTCACCCCTCCACTTT.

The chain recombines TRBV7-3 with TRBJ1-1; the match to TRBD1 covers 7 bases. The ends lost 0 bases at V and 4 bases at J; junction bases unmatched: 5. Per germline, CDR1 SGHTA and CDR2 FQGTGA. CDR3 size: 15 residues. CDR3 sequence (DNA): TGTGCCAGCAGCTTAACAGGGGGCGCGGGCACTGAAGCTTTCTTT. Translation gives CASSLTGGAGTEAFF.

The CDR3 DNA follows: TGTGCCATCAGTGAACGGGGGAACACTGAAGCTTTCTTT. It translates to CAISERGNTEAFF. This rearrangement joins TRBV10-3 to TRBJ1-1, with no clear D. Trimming pared 3 bases from V and 1 base from J, leaving 6 bases between. CDR1 ENHRY and CDR2 SYGVKD come from the germline V gene. The length of the CDR3 is 13 residues.

The V call is TRBV11-2, the J call TRBJ2-5; 7 nucleotides agree with TRBD2. CDR1 is SGHAT and CDR2 is FQNNGV in the germline V gene. The CDR3 is 17 residues long. J lost 3 bases, V lost 5 bases, and 15 bases had no gene match. The CDR3 spells CASSPLLLSGDKETQYF. The CDR3 region has the DNA TGTGCCAGCAGCCCACTGCTCCTAAGCGGGGATAAAGAGACCCAGTACTTC.

This chain uses TRBV5-6 with TRBJ2-7, with D perhaps TRBD2 (6 bases). Trimming stripped 2 bases from V and 2 bases from J, with 11 bases between. The CDR3 is made up of 14 amino acids. Germline V lookup: CDR1 SGHDT, CDR2 YYEEEE. The CDR3 DNA follows: TGTGCCAGCAGCTTTGGGGGGATACCCTACGAGCAGTACTTC. This sequence encodes CASSFGGIPYEQYF.

This chain connects TRBV4-2 to TRBJ1-1; D is undetermined. The CDR3 consists of 14 residues. V was pared by 1 base and J by 7 bases, with 13 bases between. CDR1 and CDR2 (germline): LGHNA, YNFKEQ. CDR3 nucleotide sequence: TGTGCCAGCAGCCAAGTAGGGTCAGGACTTGAAGCTTTCTTT. Its protein product is CASSQVGSGLEAFF.

The genes are TRBV9 and TRBJ2-1; D uncertain. Looked up from germline, CDR1 is SGDLS and CDR2 is YYNGEE. There are 13 residues in the CDR3. V was cut by 4 bases and J by 9 bases, with 14 bases left in between. CDR3 residues: CASSPAVSGEQFF. CDR3 in DNA: TGTGCCAGCAGCCCCGCTGTTAGTGGTGAGCAGTTCTTC.

This clone was seen just once. DNA for the CDR3: TGTGCCAGTAGTATTCCGAGCGGGTCGAACACCGGGGAGCTGTTTTTT. It translates to CASSIPSGSNTGELFF. The genes are TRBV19 and TRBJ2-2; perhaps TRBD2 as D (6 bases). Trimming shortened V by 3 bases and J by 0 bases, and 11 bases separated the two germline ends. The CDR3 consists of 16 residues. Germline values: CDR1 LNHDA, CDR2 SQIVND (reference sequence).

The chain has TRBV28 and TRBJ2-7; 11 bases map to TRBD1. CDR1 is MDHEN and CDR2 is SYDVKM in the germline V gene. Losses at the gene ends were 5 bases for V and 5 bases for J; bases not matched to a gene: 5. The CDR3 has 14 amino acids. The CDR3 protein is CASSQGQGENEQYF. In DNA form, the CDR3 reads TGTGCCAGCAGTCAGGGACAGGGGGAGAACGAGCAGTACTTC.

The rearrangement uses TRBV5-1 and TRBJ2-5; weak D call: TRBD1 (7 bases). Germline assignment: CDR1 SGHRS and CDR2 YFSETQ. CDR3 length: 17 amino acids. With 0 bases removed from V and 5 bases from J, the gap between germline ends came to 20 bases. CDR3 residues: CASSLERGTSGGETQYF. The CDR3 DNA sequence: TGCGCCAGCAGCTTGGAGCGCGGGACCTCAGGGGGGGAGACCCAGTACTTC.

V is TRBV7-9 and J is TRBJ2-7; 8 nucleotides align to TRBD1. J was trimmed by 5 bases and V by 4 bases; bases with no gene match: 4. Germline V gives CDR1 SEHNR, CDR2 FQNEAQ (reference sequence). There are 13 residues in the CDR3. CDR3 nucleotides: TGTGCCAGCAGCTCCCAGGACAGGGACGAGCAGTACTTC. Translating it yields CASSSQDRDEQYF.

This chain uses TRBV6-5 with TRBJ1-2; D might be TRBD1 (5 bases). Germline lookup yields CDR1 MNHEY and CDR2 SVGAGI. The length of the CDR3 is 13 residues. Deletions cut 6 bases from V and 8 bases from J, with 16 bases between. The CDR3 region has the DNA TGTGCCAGCAGATCCTCAGGGATCCGGGGCTACACCTTC. As protein: CASRSSGIRGYTF.